The next 27 T cell receptor beta chains were all read from a single sample in a study of T cell responses to AZD1222 COVID-19 vaccine. The protocol was immunoSEQ multiplex PCR, while the TCRdb copy is restricted to in-frame clones and leaves out a portion. The data contain over 100,000 clones, roughly nine tenths of them singletons. This specimen consisted of peripheral blood, obtained on day 0 of AZD1222 vaccination. Every receptor here comes from an adult in good health.

The chain links TRBV4-1 to TRBJ1-5; D perhaps matches TRBD1 (5 bases). Germline CDR1 is MGHRA and CDR2 is YSYEKL. Between the trimmed V and J ends, which lost 1 base and 9 bases, there was a span of 16 bases. CDR3 length equals 15 residues. The CDR3 DNA is TGCGCCAGCAGCCAAGGGGGCCTAACTCAGGGGCCCCAGCATTTT. Its protein is CASSQGGLTQGPQHF.

Here the CDR3 reads CASSQEFPQETQYF. The CDR3 DNA follows: TGTGCCAGCAGCCAAGAGTTCCCTCAAGAGACCCAGTACTTC. The rearrangement links TRBV3-1 (or the pseudogene TRBV3-2) to TRBJ2-5; D remains ambiguous. Trimming stripped 0 bases from V and 2 bases from J, with 7 bases between. Germline CDR1 is LGHDT and CDR2 is YNNKEL (reference sequence). The CDR3 covers 14 residues.

This chain uses TRBV24-1 with TRBJ1-2, with 7 bases matching TRBD1. The CDR3 has 17 residues. Germline CDR1 KGHDR, CDR2 SFDVKD. V was pared by 4 bases and J by 4 bases, with 14 bases of the junction left unmatched. The CDR3: CATSEWIRDRNAYGYTF. The CDR3 DNA is TGTGCCACCAGTGAGTGGATCCGGGACAGAAACGCCTATGGCTACACCTTC.

The gene calls are TRBV5-4 and TRBJ2-3; D unresolved. This CDR3 is built from 14 residues. Germline V lookup: CDR1 SGHNT, CDR2 YYREEE (reference sequence). V was cut by 4 bases and J by 2 bases, with 11 bases left in between. DNA of the CDR3: TGTGCCAGCAGCCCCACCGGCGCCACAGATACGCAGTATTTT. Amino acids: CASSPTGATDTQYF.

V usage is TRBV27 and J usage is TRBJ2-7; TRBD1 aligns across 9 bases. Germline V gives CDR1 MNHEY, CDR2 SMNVEV (reference sequence). With V trimmed by 3 bases and J by 3 bases, 0 bases remained unmatched. The CDR3 spans 13 residues. CDR3 coding DNA: TGTGCCAGCAGTTTGGACAGGGGCTACGAGCAGTACTTC. Protein sequence: CASSLDRGYEQYF.

V is TRBV6-5 and J is TRBJ2-5; a possible D gene is TRBD1 (5 bases). With 6 bases removed from V and 5 bases from J, the gap between germline ends came to 16 bases. The CDR3 length is 14 residues. CDR1 and CDR2 from the germline V gene are MNHEY and SVGAGI. The DNA for the CDR3 is TGTGCCAGCAGGGACACCCCCAGTCCCGAGACCCAGTACTTC. It encodes CASRDTPSPETQYF.

A few counts support this clone. This sequence joins TRBV24-1 and TRBJ1-5; 8 bases match TRBD1. Looked up from germline, CDR1 is KGHDR and CDR2 is SFDVKD. The V gene end was trimmed by 3 bases and the J gene end by 2 bases; junction bases not matched to a gene: 5. This CDR3 has 16 residues. The DNA of the CDR3 is TGTGCCACCAGTGATGGTGGACAGGGAGGCAATCAGCCCCAGCATTTT. This translates into CATSDGGQGGNQPQHF.

A word on this clone: At one end the junction does not follow the germline gene, possibly because of a read error. This sequence joins TRBV7-7 and TRBJ2-2; possibly TRBD2 for D (6 bases). This CDR3 is built from 13 residues. The germline gives CDR1 SSHAT, CDR2 FNYEAQ (reference sequence). The CDR3 DNA reads TGTGCTAGCAGCTTGGGGGGCACCGGGGAGCTGTTTTTT. This encodes CASSLGGTGELFF.

The rearrangement joins TRBV19 to TRBJ1-3, with D perhaps TRBD1 (6 bases). V was trimmed by 4 bases and J by 1 base, leaving 11 bases between them. Looked up from germline, CDR1 is LNHDA and CDR2 is SQIVND (reference sequence). This CDR3 region has 15 residues. The CDR3 reads CASSTGGASGNTIYF. CDR3 nucleotide sequence: TGTGCCAGTAGTACTGGGGGCGCATCTGGAAACACCATATATTTT.

The V gene is TRBV7-8, the J gene TRBJ2-7; tentatively, D is TRBD1 (5 bases). Germline V gene lookup returns CDR1 SGHVS and CDR2 FQNEAQ. Deletions cut 5 bases from V and 0 bases from J, with 14 bases between. The CDR3 has 15 residues. CDR3 bases: TGTGCCAGCAGCCCCCGGACAAGCTACTCCTACGAGCAGTACTTC. Protein: CASSPRTSYSYEQYF.

The genes are TRBV5-1 and TRBJ2-2; tentatively, D is TRBD1 or TRBD2 (5 bases each). Trimming removed 2 bases from V and 3 bases from J, with 11 bases in between. The CDR3 length is 15 residues. Germline lookup yields CDR1 SGHRS and CDR2 YFSETQ. The CDR3 here is CASSFNGGYTGELFF. CDR3 DNA: TGCGCCAGCAGCTTCAATGGGGGTTACACCGGGGAGCTGTTTTTT.

This chain uses TRBV15 with TRBJ1-3; maybe TRBD1 (5 bases). Trimming left V 0 bases short and J 0 bases short, with 6 bases between. The CDR3 is made up of 15 amino acids. In germline, CDR1 is LNHNV, CDR2 YYDKDF (reference sequence). CDR3 loop: CATSREGTSGNTIYF. CDR3 sequence (DNA): TGTGCCACCAGCAGAGAAGGGACCTCTGGAAACACCATATATTTT.

This sequence joins TRBV3-1 (or the pseudogene TRBV3-2) and TRBJ2-1; D is undetermined. Per the germline V gene, CDR1 is LGHDT and CDR2 is YNNKEL (reference sequence). This CDR3 region has 11 residues. The germline V and J ends were trimmed by 4 bases and 5 bases, with 3 bases remaining between them. This CDR3 reads CASSLDNEQFF. The CDR3 nucleotides read TGTGCCAGCAGCCTAGACAATGAGCAGTTCTTC.

The chain links TRBV7-3 to TRBJ2-2; 7 bases are a match to TRBD2. The CDR3 extends over 13 amino acids. The V gene end was trimmed by 5 bases and the J gene end by 5 bases; junction bases not matched to a gene: 2. CDR1 is SGHTA and CDR2 is FQGTGA in the germline V gene. This chain's CDR3 is CASSLSGTGELFF. The DNA for the CDR3 is TGTGCCAGCAGCCTTAGCGGGACCGGGGAGCTGTTTTTT.

This clone was seen once. The CDR3 DNA follows: TGTGCCAGCACGGAGGGGGACGCGAACACCGGGGAGCTGTTTTTT. Amino acids: CASTEGDANTGELFF. The chain joins TRBV6-6 to TRBJ2-2; perhaps D is TRBD1 or TRBD2 (6 bases each). Trimming pared 7 bases from V and 0 bases from J, leaving 12 bases between. Germline loops: CDR1 MNHNY, CDR2 SVGAGI (reference sequence). The CDR3 totals 15 residues.

V is TRBV6-6 and J is TRBJ2-7; TRBD1 matches at 9 bases. Trimming removed 5 bases from V and 3 bases from J; junction bases left unmatched: 5. The CDR3 spans 14 residues. Germline CDR1 and CDR2: MNHNY and SVGAGI (reference sequence). Written as DNA, the CDR3 is TGTGCCAGCAGTACCGGGACAGGGCGCTACGAGCAGTACTTC. It encodes CASSTGTGRYEQYF.

The chain combines TRBV30 with TRBJ1-5, with D possibly TRBD1 on 6 matching bases. The CDR3 runs to 14 residues. The germline V gene has CDR1 GTSNPN and CDR2 SVGIG (reference sequence). V lost 1 base, J lost 5 bases, and 12 bases lay in between. The DNA for the CDR3 is TGTGCCTGGAGTGCACAGGGAGGTCATCAGCCCCAGCATTTT. This encodes CAWSAQGGHQPQHF.

This chain links TRBV5-1 with TRBJ1-3, with D unclear. This CDR3 contains 17 residues. Looked up from germline, CDR1 is SGHRS and CDR2 is YFSETQ. V lost 0 bases and J lost 0, with 13 bases in between. In nucleotides, the CDR3 is TGCGCCAGCAGCTTGGGAGTTTTGGCGTCCTCTGGAAACACCATATATTTT. This translates into CASSLGVLASSGNTIYF.

This chain links TRBV7-9 with TRBJ2-7; maybe TRBD1 (6 bases). V lost 3 bases, J lost 4 bases, and 10 bases lay in between. The germline V gene has CDR1 SEHNR and CDR2 FQNEAQ (reference sequence). The CDR3 has 13 residues. The CDR3 here is CASSLGTLYEQYF. CDR3 in DNA: TGTGCCAGCAGCTTGGGGACACTATACGAGCAGTACTTC.

This chain uses TRBV15 with TRBJ1-4; D remains ambiguous. V lost 3 bases to trimming and J lost 5 bases, with 7 bases between them. Looked up from germline, CDR1 is LNHNV and CDR2 is YYDKDF (reference sequence). This CDR3 is built from 13 residues. The CDR3 spells CATSRMGNEKLFF. CDR3 DNA: TGTGCCACCAGCAGGATGGGGAATGAAAAACTGTTTTTT.

The chain has TRBV5-1 and TRBJ2-5, with 11 bases aligning to TRBD2. The CDR3 spans 15 residues. CDR1 is SGHRS and CDR2 is YFSETQ in the germline V gene. After removal of 0 bases from V and 5 bases from J, the junction contained 3 bases not matched to a gene. The CDR3 nucleotides are TGCGCCAGCAGCTTGGTGTCTAGCGGGAGGGAGACCCAGTACTTC. It is translated as CASSLVSSGRETQYF.

In nucleotides, the CDR3 is TGTGCCAGCAGCGCCAAAGTACAGGGGGCAGCTGGGGAGCTGTTTTTT. This codes for CASSAKVQGAAGELFF. J is TRBJ2-2 and V is TRBV9; 9 bases map to TRBD1. The V gene end was trimmed by 3 bases and the J gene end by 8 bases; junction bases not matched to a gene: 11. Germline V lookup: CDR1 SGDLS, CDR2 YYNGEE. The CDR3 spans 16 residues. The full variable domain, rest sourced from reference TRBV9 and TRBJ2-2, is DSGVTQTPKHLITATGQRVTLRCSPRSGDLSVYWYQQSLDQGLQFLIQYYNGEERAKGNILERFSAQQFPDLHSELNLSSLELGDSALYFCASSAKVQGAAGELFFGEGSRLTVL.

The chain combines TRBV18 with TRBJ2-1, with 13 bases identical to TRBD2. Germline lookup yields CDR1 KGHSH and CDR2 LQKENI. The V segment lost 3 bases and the J segment 6 bases; nucleotides outside the gene matches: 5. This CDR3 region has 16 residues. The CDR3 region is CASSPRGLAGPNEQFF. Written as DNA, the CDR3 is TGTGCCAGCTCACCGCGGGGACTAGCGGGACCCAATGAGCAGTTCTTC. Based on the CDR3 plus reference TRBV18 and TRBJ2-1, the full variable domain is NAGVMQNPRHLVRRRGQEARLRCSPMKGHSHVYWYRQLPEEGLKFMVYLQKENIIDESGMPKERFSAEFPKEGPSILRIQQVVRGDSAAYFCASSPRGLAGPNEQFFGPGTRLTVL.

J is TRBJ1-2 and V is TRBV18; no clear D. Trimming took 3 bases from V and 2 from J, leaving 19 bases between them. CDR1 and CDR2 (germline): KGHSH, LQKENI. The CDR3 runs to 17 residues. DNA for the CDR3: TGTGCCAGCTCACCTTCCGGACTCCACTTATCCAACTATGGCTACACCTTC. It codes for CASSPSGLHLSNYGYTF.

The J gene is TRBJ2-4, the V gene TRBV28; possible D gene TRBD1, 7 bases. V dropped 3 bases and J dropped 3 bases, with 12 bases sitting between them. This CDR3 is 15 amino acids long. Germline CDR1 MDHEN, CDR2 SYDVKM. The CDR3 DNA reads as TGTGCCAGCAGTTTCCAGGGGGGCGGCAAAAACATTCAGTACTTC. Translated: CASSFQGGGKNIQYF. Combining the CDR3 with reference TRBV28 and TRBJ2-4 gives the whole variable domain DVKVTQSSRYLVKRTGEKVFLECVQDMDHENMFWYRQDPGLGLRLIYFSYDVKMKEKGDIPEGYSVSREKKERFSLILESASTNQTSMYLCASSFQGGGKNIQYFGAGTRLSVL.

This clone occurred a few times. The genes are TRBV5-1 and TRBJ1-1; no clear D. Germline V lookup: CDR1 SGHRS, CDR2 YFSETQ. There are 15 residues in the CDR3. Trimming took off 0 bases at V and 3 bases at J, with 12 bases between the two ends. The CDR3 region is CASSLAGKVYTEAFF. The CDR3 nucleotides read TGCGCCAGCAGCTTGGCCGGGAAGGTGTACACTGAAGCTTTCTTT. The whole variable domain, filled in from reference TRBV5-1 and TRBJ1-1, reads KAGVTQTPRYLIKTRGQQVTLSCSPISGHRSVSWYQQTPGQGLQFLFEYFSETQRNKGNFPGRFSGRQFSNSRSEMNVSTLELGDSALYLCASSLAGKVYTEAFFGQGTRLTVV.

The V call is TRBV21-1, the J call TRBJ2-7; whether TRBD2, the table's D call, matches the DNA was not checked. TRBV21-1 is annotated as a pseudogene. The CDR3 has 15 residues. The CDR3 DNA reads TGTGCCAGCAGCAAACCTAGCGGGAGTCCCCACGAGCAGTACTTC. Protein sequence: CASSKPSGSPHEQYF.